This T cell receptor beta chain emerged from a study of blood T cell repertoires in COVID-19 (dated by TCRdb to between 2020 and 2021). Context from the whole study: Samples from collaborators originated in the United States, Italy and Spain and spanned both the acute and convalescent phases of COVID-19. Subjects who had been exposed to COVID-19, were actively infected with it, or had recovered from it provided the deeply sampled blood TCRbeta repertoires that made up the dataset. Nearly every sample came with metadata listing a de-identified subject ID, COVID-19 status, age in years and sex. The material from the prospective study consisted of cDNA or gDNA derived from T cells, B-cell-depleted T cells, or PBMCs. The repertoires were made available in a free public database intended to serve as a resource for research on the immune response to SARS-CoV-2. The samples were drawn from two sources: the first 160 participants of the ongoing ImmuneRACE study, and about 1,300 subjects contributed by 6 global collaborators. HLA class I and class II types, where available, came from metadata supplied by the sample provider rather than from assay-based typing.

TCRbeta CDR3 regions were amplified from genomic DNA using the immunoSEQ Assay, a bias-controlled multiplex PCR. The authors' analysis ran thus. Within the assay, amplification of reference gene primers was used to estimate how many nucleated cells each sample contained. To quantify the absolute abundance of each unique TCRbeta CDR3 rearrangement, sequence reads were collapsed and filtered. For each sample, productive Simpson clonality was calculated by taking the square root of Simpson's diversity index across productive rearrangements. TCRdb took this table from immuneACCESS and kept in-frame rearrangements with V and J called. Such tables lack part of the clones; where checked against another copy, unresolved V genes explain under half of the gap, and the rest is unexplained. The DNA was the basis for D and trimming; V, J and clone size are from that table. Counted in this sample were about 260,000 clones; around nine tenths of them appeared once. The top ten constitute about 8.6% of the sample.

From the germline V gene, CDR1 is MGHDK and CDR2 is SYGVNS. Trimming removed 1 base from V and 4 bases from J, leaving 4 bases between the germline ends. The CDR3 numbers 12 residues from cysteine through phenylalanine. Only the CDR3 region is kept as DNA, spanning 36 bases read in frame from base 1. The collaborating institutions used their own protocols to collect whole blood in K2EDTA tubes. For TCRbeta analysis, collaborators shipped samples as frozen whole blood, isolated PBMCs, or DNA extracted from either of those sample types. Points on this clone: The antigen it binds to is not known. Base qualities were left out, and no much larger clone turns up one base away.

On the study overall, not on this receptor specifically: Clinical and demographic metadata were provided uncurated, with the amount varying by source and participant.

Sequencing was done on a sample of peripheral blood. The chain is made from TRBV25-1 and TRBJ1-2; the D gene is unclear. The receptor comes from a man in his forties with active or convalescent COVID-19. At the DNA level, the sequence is TGTGCCAGCAGTGAATCAGGCTATGGCTACACCTTC. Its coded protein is CASSESGYGYTF.